One and the same sample provided the 29 T cell receptor beta chains below, sequenced in a study of blood T cell repertoires in COVID-19. This table comes from immunoSEQ multiplex PCR, and its TCRdb copy is limited to in-frame clones, with some not included. The sample holds 170,000 or so clones; 60% to 80% are singletons and the top ten take 26%. Sequencing was carried out using peripheral blood. Receptor source: a woman in her sixties or seventies with acute or convalescent COVID-19.

The chain carries TRBV6-5 and TRBJ1-5; D perhaps matches TRBD1 (6 bases). CDR3 size: 14 residues. The germline CDR1 and CDR2 sequences are MNHEY and SVGAGI. The V end was cut by 10 bases, the J end by 3 bases, with 16 bases between. DNA of the CDR3: TGTGCCACTCTCGTGAGGGGGTCCAATCAGCCCCAGCATTTT. Its translation is CATLVRGSNQPQHF.

This chain joins TRBV5-1 and TRBJ1-6, with 9 bases matching TRBD1. Germline trimming cut 5 bases from V and 9 bases from J; bases unmatched to any gene: 9. Germline loops: CDR1 SGHRS, CDR2 YFSETQ. The CDR3 extends over 15 amino acids. The CDR3, as DNA: TGCGCCAGCAGAGTCACAGGGGGCTCTGGTTCACCCCTCCACTTT. Protein product: CASRVTGGSGSPLHF. Based on the CDR3 plus reference TRBV5-1 and TRBJ1-6, the full variable domain is KAGVTQTPRYLIKTRGQQVTLSCSPISGHRSVSWYQQTPGQGLQFLFEYFSETQRNKGNFPGRFSGRQFSNSRSEMNVSTLELGDSALYLCASRVTGGSGSPLHFGNGTRLTVT.

The V gene is TRBV5-1, the J gene TRBJ1-2; 8 bases align to TRBD1. V shed 0 bases, J shed 3 bases, and the junction held 4 bases outside the gene matches. The germline V gene encodes CDR1 SGHRS and CDR2 YFSETQ. The length of the CDR3 is 15 residues. CDR3 sequence: CASSLADRDHYGYTF. The CDR3 nucleotides are TGCGCCAGCAGCTTGGCGGACAGGGATCACTATGGCTACACCTTC.

The chain uses TRBV21-1 and TRBJ2-2; the DNA was not used to check the table's D call, TRBD2. TRBV21-1 is a known pseudogene. The CDR3 is made up of 16 amino acids. The CDR3 loop reads CATEMTSGRGLGELFF. The CDR3 DNA follows: TGTGCCACCGAGATGACTAGCGGGAGGGGTCTCGGGGAGCTGTTTTTT.

This chain uses TRBV11-3 with TRBJ2-2; no clear D. The germline gives CDR1 SGHNT, CDR2 YENEEA. CDR3 size: 13 residues. The V end lost 2 bases, the J end lost 4 bases, and 5 bases lay between the germline ends. The CDR3 spells CASSLQRTGELFF. As DNA, the CDR3 is TGTGCCAGCAGCTTACAGCGCACCGGGGAGCTGTTTTTT.

The J gene is TRBJ2-7, the V gene TRBV5-1, with 8 bases identical to TRBD2. The CDR3 sequence is 15 residues long. In germline, CDR1 is SGHRS, CDR2 YFSETQ. Unmatched junction bases numbered 5, after V lost 0 bases and J lost 3 bases. The CDR3 nucleotides are TGCGCCAGCAGCTTGGCAGCGGGAGTTTTCTACGAGCAGTACTTC. As protein: CASSLAAGVFYEQYF. Complete variable domain (other parts from reference TRBV5-1 and TRBJ2-7): KAGVTQTPRYLIKTRGQQVTLSCSPISGHRSVSWYQQTPGQGLQFLFEYFSETQRNKGNFPGRFSGRQFSNSRSEMNVSTLELGDSALYLCASSLAAGVFYEQYFGPGTRLTVT.

This chain uses TRBV10-1 with TRBJ2-5; 8 bases line up with TRBD2. The CDR3 consists of 16 residues. J was trimmed by 5 bases and V by 5 bases; bases with no gene match: 13. Germline V gene lookup returns CDR1 WNHNN and CDR2 SYGVQD (reference sequence). The CDR3 sequence: CASSLRPGRAKETQYF. Here the CDR3 DNA reads TGCGCCAGCAGTCTTCGCCCCGGGAGGGCGAAGGAGACCCAGTACTTC.

This chain links TRBV5-1 with TRBJ2-7; 8 bases are shared with TRBD2. This CDR3 has 15 residues. The germline V gene has CDR1 SGHRS and CDR2 YFSETQ. The trim removed 6 bases at V and 4 bases at J, leaving 12 bases unmatched. CDR3: CASTSGGTDRYEQYF. Here the CDR3 DNA reads TGCGCCAGCACTTCGGGGGGGACCGATAGGTACGAGCAGTACTTC.

The rearrangement uses TRBV19 and TRBJ2-1, with unresolved D. The germline gives CDR1 LNHDA, CDR2 SQIVND (reference sequence). The CDR3 runs 12 residues. V was cut by 7 bases and J by 7 bases, with 11 bases left in between. In DNA form, the CDR3 reads TGTGCCAGTAATAGAAACGAAAATGAGCAGTTCTTC. It translates to CASNRNENEQFF.

The V call is TRBV10-3, the J call TRBJ1-6, with TRBD1 matching 9 bases. V was clipped by 2 bases and J by 15 bases; unmatched bases: 11. The V gene's germline CDR1 is ENHRY and CDR2 SYGVKD. The CDR3 totals 15 residues. The CDR3, as DNA: TGTGCCATCAGTGAGCCGGGACAGGGTGATAATCTCCTCCACTTT. Its protein is CAISEPGQGDNLLHF.

The V and J genes are TRBV3-1 (or the pseudogene TRBV3-2) and TRBJ2-7; D unclear. This CDR3 contains 13 residues. Germline assignment: CDR1 LGHDT and CDR2 YNNKEL (reference sequence). V gave up 4 bases and J gave up 2 bases, with 9 bases separating them. In DNA, the CDR3 is TGTGCCAGCAGCCGAGACTTCCCCTACGAGCAGTACTTC. This translates into CASSRDFPYEQYF.

V usage is TRBV19 and J usage is TRBJ1-3; 8 bases align to TRBD1. The V gene's germline CDR1 is LNHDA and CDR2 SQIVND (reference sequence). V lost 5 bases to trimming and J lost 5 bases; unmatched junction nucleotides: 8. The CDR3 loop spans 15 amino acids. The CDR3 loop reads CASSPRTGNRNTIYF. The DNA of the CDR3 is TGTGCCAGTAGTCCCCGGACAGGGAATCGAAACACCATATATTTT.

The V gene is TRBV30, the J gene TRBJ2-5; D gene uncertain. The V end lost 2 bases, the J end lost 4 bases, and 11 bases lay between the germline ends. Germline assignment: CDR1 GTSNPN and CDR2 SVGIG (reference sequence). CDR3 length: 13 amino acids. As DNA, the CDR3 is TGTGCCTGGAGTCTGCTGGCCTTAGAGACCCAGTACTTC. Protein product: CAWSLLALETQYF.

This sequence joins TRBV5-4 and TRBJ2-7, with 7 bases lining up with TRBD2. Losses at the gene ends were 2 bases for V and 7 bases for J; bases not matched to a gene: 3. Germline values: CDR1 SGHNT, CDR2 YYREEE (reference sequence). This CDR3 has 12 amino acids. CDR3 sequence (DNA): TGTGCCAGCAGCTTATCTAGCGGAGAGCAGTACTTC. Translation gives CASSLSSGEQYF.

The gene calls are TRBV3-1 (or the pseudogene TRBV3-2) and TRBJ2-7; a weak D match, TRBD2 (6 bases). The V end lost 2 bases, the J end lost 7 bases, and 18 bases lay between the germline ends. The CDR3 runs to 15 residues. CDR1 is LGHDT and CDR2 is YNNKEL in the germline V gene (reference sequence). CDR3 DNA: TGTGCCAGCAGCCAACCGGGAGCCAAACGTGCTGAGCAGTACTTC. Encoded protein: CASSQPGAKRAEQYF.

This sequence joins TRBV21-1 and TRBJ2-2; the table assigns TRBD2, which was not confirmed against the DNA. TRBV21-1 is noted as a pseudogene. CDR3 length equals 17 residues. CDR3 sequence: CASSAPQRRVNTGELFF. CDR3 DNA sequence: TGTGCCAGCAGCGCCCCGCAGCGCAGAGTGAACACCGGGGAGCTGTTTTTT.

The chain employs TRBV11-3 and TRBJ1-1; TRBD1 matches at 8 bases. Looked up from germline, CDR1 is SGHNT and CDR2 is YENEEA. With V trimmed by 4 bases and J by 6 bases, 10 bases remained unmatched. This CDR3 contains 15 residues. The CDR3 region has the DNA TGTGCCAGCAGCTCCGGAACAGGGGGATACGCTGAAGCTTTCTTT. It specifies CASSSGTGGYAEAFF.

This chain uses TRBV24-1 with TRBJ2-7; perhaps TRBD2 as D (5 bases). The CDR3 loop spans 12 amino acids. Trimming removed 3 bases at V and 3 bases at J, with 5 bases between. CDR1 and CDR2 (germline): KGHDR, SFDVKD. CDR3 coding DNA: TGTGCCACCAGTGATCGGGGCTACGAGCAGTACTTC. The encoded protein is CATSDRGYEQYF.

This CDR3 reads CASSPRPSGRGTGELFF. CDR3 DNA sequence: TGTGCCAGCTCACCAAGGCCGAGCGGGAGGGGCACCGGGGAGCTGTTTTTT. The gene calls are TRBV18 and TRBJ2-2; TRBD2 aligns across 10 bases. Germline lookup yields CDR1 KGHSH and CDR2 LQKENI. The junction had 7 bases not matched to a gene; V was cut back by 2 bases and J by 4 bases. This CDR3 has 17 amino acids.

The gene calls are TRBV3-1 (or the pseudogene TRBV3-2) and TRBJ2-7; perhaps TRBD1 as D (5 bases). V lost 8 bases to trimming and J lost 0 bases, with 14 bases between them. The CDR3 is 14 residues long. Germline lookup yields CDR1 LGHDT and CDR2 YNNKEL (reference sequence). The CDR3 nucleotides read TGTGCCAGCCGATCTTACAGGAGCTCCTACGAGCAGTACTTC. As protein: CASRSYRSSYEQYF.

CDR3 amino acids: CASSPRRDTEAFF. The CDR3 DNA follows: TGTGCCAGCAGCCCAAGGCGGGACACTGAAGCTTTCTTT. The genes are TRBV7-2 and TRBJ1-1; D not resolved. V was trimmed by 5 bases and J by 3 bases, leaving 10 bases between them. The CDR3 totals 13 residues. Germline V gene lookup returns CDR1 SGHTA and CDR2 FQGNSA. The whole variable domain, remainder taken from reference TRBV7-2 and TRBJ1-1, is GAGVSQSPSNKVTEKGKDVELRCDPISGHTALYWYRQSLGQGLEFLIYFQGNSAPDKSGLPSDRFSAERTGGSVSTLTIQRTQQEDSAVYLCASSPRRDTEAFFGQGTRLTVV.

The count of this clone is one. This chain links TRBV28 with TRBJ2-4, with D perhaps matching TRBD2 (7 bases). V gave up 4 bases and J gave up 6 bases, with 10 bases separating them. The CDR3 has 13 residues. Per germline, CDR1 MDHEN and CDR2 SYDVKM. The DNA of the CDR3 is TGTGCCAGCAGTTGGGGGGGGCCAAACATTCAGTACTTC. Translation: CASSWGGPNIQYF.

The J gene is TRBJ2-5, the V gene TRBV2; 8 bases map to TRBD2. The CDR3 is 15 amino acids. With V trimmed by 6 bases and J by 4 bases, 10 bases remained unmatched. Germline V gene data show CDR1 as SNHLY and CDR2 as FYNNEI. The CDR3 here is CASSPTGGRVETQYF. The CDR3 DNA reads TGTGCCAGCAGCCCCACGGGGGGGCGCGTAGAGACCCAGTACTTC.

This clone was observed a handful of times. The chain has TRBV9 and TRBJ2-2; D ambiguous. The ends were cut back, 4 bases at V and 5 bases at J, with 9 bases in the middle. Germline CDR1 and CDR2: SGDLS and YYNGEE. The CDR3 consists of 13 residues. This CDR3 is CASSPGQTGELFF. CDR3 DNA: TGTGCCAGCAGCCCAGGTCAGACCGGGGAGCTGTTTTTT. Full variable domain (missing parts from reference TRBV9 and TRBJ2-2): DSGVTQTPKHLITATGQRVTLRCSPRSGDLSVYWYQQSLDQGLQFLIQYYNGEERAKGNILERFSAQQFPDLHSELNLSSLELGDSALYFCASSPGQTGELFFGEGSRLTVL.

V is TRBV29-1 and J is TRBJ1-4; 8 bases align to TRBD1. Looked up from germline, CDR1 is SQVTM and CDR2 is ANQGSEA. V lost 5 bases and J lost 5; bases outside the gene matches: 7. There are 14 residues in the CDR3. In nucleotides, the CDR3 is TGCAGCGTTTCGGCAGGGGGCGGAAATGAAAAACTGTTTTTT. It specifies CSVSAGGGNEKLFF. Full variable domain (rest looked up from reference TRBV29-1 and TRBJ1-4): SAVISQKPSRDICQRGTSLTIQCQVDSQVTMMFWYRQQPGQSLTLIATANQGSEATYESGFVIDKFPISRPNLTFSTLTVSNMSPEDSSIYLCSVSAGGGNEKLFFGSGTQLSVL.

The chain carries TRBV2 and TRBJ1-1; 8 bases are shared with TRBD1. The CDR3 loop spans 14 amino acids. The germline V gene has CDR1 SNHLY and CDR2 FYNNEI. The junction had 4 bases not matched to a gene; V was cut back by 6 bases and J by 1 base. The chain's CDR3 is CASRRTGPNTEAFF. CDR3 in DNA: TGTGCCAGCAGGAGGACAGGGCCGAACACTGAAGCTTTCTTT. Combining the CDR3 with reference TRBV2 and TRBJ1-1 gives the whole variable domain EPEVTQTPSHQVTQMGQEVILRCVPISNHLYFYWYRQILGQKVEFLVSFYNNEISEKSEIFDDQFSVERPDGSNFTLKIRSTKLEDSAMYFCASRRTGPNTEAFFGQGTRLTVV.

CDR3 sequence (DNA): TGTGCCAGCAGCTCCGGCAGGGGCGAGCAGTACTTC. Residues: CASSSGRGEQYF. This rearrangement joins TRBV7-3 to TRBJ2-7; D is possibly TRBD1 (6 bases). The length of the CDR3 is 12 residues. V was trimmed by 4 bases and J by 6 bases, leaving 10 bases between them. Germline CDR1 SGHTA, CDR2 FQGTGA.

This clone was observed a few times. V and J are TRBV15 and TRBJ1-2; a possible D gene is TRBD1 (6 bases). The CDR3 consists of 12 residues. V was trimmed by 3 bases and J by 8 bases, leaving 10 bases between them. In germline, CDR1 is LNHNV, CDR2 YYDKDF (reference sequence). The chain's CDR3 is CATSRDSRGYTF. The CDR3 DNA sequence: TGTGCCACCAGCAGGGACAGTCGGGGCTACACCTTC. Together with reference TRBV15 and TRBJ1-2, the CDR3 gives the full variable domain: DAMVIQNPRYQVTQFGKPVTLSCSQTLNHNVMYWYQQKSSQAPKLLFHYYDKDFNNEADTPDNFQSRRPNTSFCFLDIRSPGLGDTAMYLCATSRDSRGYTFGSGTRLTVV.

The rearrangement uses TRBV10-3 and TRBJ2-7; the match to TRBD1 covers 7 bases. V was pared by 2 bases and J by 3 bases, with 7 bases of the junction left unmatched. The CDR3 totals 15 residues. Per germline, CDR1 ENHRY and CDR2 SYGVKD. The CDR3 nucleotides read TGTGCCATCAGTGAGCCCAGACAGGGCCTCTACGAGCAGTACTTC. It is translated as CAISEPRQGLYEQYF.